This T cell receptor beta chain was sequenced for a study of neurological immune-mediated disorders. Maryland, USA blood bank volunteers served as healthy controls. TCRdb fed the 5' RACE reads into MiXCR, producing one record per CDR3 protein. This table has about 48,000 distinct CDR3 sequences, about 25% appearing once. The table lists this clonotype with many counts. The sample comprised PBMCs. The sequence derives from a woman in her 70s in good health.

CDR3 DNA sequence: TGCGCCAGCAGTGGGGGACAGGGACAAGAGACCCAGTACTTC. It codes for CASSGGQGQETQYF. V gene TRBV5-1 combines with J gene TRBJ2-5; TRBD1 matches at 9 bases. V lost 5 bases to trimming and J lost 2 bases; unmatched junction nucleotides: 4. Germline values: CDR1 SGHRS, CDR2 YFSETQ. The length of the CDR3 is 14 residues.